This TCR beta chain was retrieved from a study of vaccination and CD4 T cells after COVID-19. An Oncomine TCR Beta short-read assay was used to sequence the DNA from cultured CD4+ T cells. Using its own MiXCR run on the PCR reads, TCRdb lists one record per CDR3 protein. The top ten hold 7.5% to 8% of the sample, which has approximately 11,000 distinct CDR3 sequences, over 60% seen once. Concerning this clonotype: As yet, its antigen is unknown.

The treatment is: roughly ten-day PBMC culture with coronavirus spike peptide pools or control peptides (ViraFEST assay). CDR1 is SGHTA, CDR2 FQGNSA, per germline. V lost 1 base and J lost 9, with 7 bases in between. This CDR3 is 12 amino acids long. The clonotype originates from a human donor who had recovered from COVID-19. This chain links TRBV7-2 with TRBJ1-5; D is unclear. The specimen was CD4+ T cells from blood, cultured in vitro. As DNA, the CDR3 is TGTGCCAGCAGCTTAGGACAAGGGCCCCAGCATTTT. This encodes CASSLGQGPQHF.